This T cell receptor beta chain derives from a study of T and B cells in COVID-19 patients. Germline V CDR1 and CDR2: SGHAT, FQNNGV. V lost 5 bases, J lost 5 bases, and 15 bases lay in between. The CDR3 has 15 amino acids. TRB rearrangements were amplified by multiplex PCR with BIOMED2 TRB-A/B primers. MiXCR, run by TCRdb on the multiplex PCR reads, gives a single entry per CDR3 protein. This sample has roughly 5,200 distinct CDR3 sequences, with 25% to 30% found just once. Blood genomic DNA input for TRB amplification was about 240-500 ng. The TCR originated in a human donor with active COVID-19. The chain combines TRBV11-2 with TRBJ1-4; TRBD1 is a possible D gene (5 bases). Sequenced: blood. The CDR3 DNA reads as TGTGCCAGCAGCCGCCATGGTGGGGGGAATGAAAAACTGTTTTTT. Its translation: CASSRHGGGNEKLFF.